The 9 T cell receptor beta chains below come from one sample, sequenced in a study of identifying expanded T cells in peripheral blood. Data came from immunoSEQ multiplex PCR; TCRdb stores just in-frame clones and leaves some out. This sample has some 75,000 clones, with roughly 90% found just once. The material sequenced was blood. These receptors were obtained from a person aged 18 to 75 in good health.

The chain recombines TRBV9 with TRBJ2-3; TRBD2 might be the D (6 bases). The CDR3 loop spans 15 amino acids. Germline V gene sequence: CDR1 SGDLS, CDR2 YYNGEE. Trimming stripped 6 bases from V and 2 bases from J, with 16 bases between. CDR3 loop: CASTYGGSATDTQYF. The CDR3 DNA reads as TGTGCCAGCACCTATGGGGGGTCGGCCACAGATACGCAGTATTTT.

This clone turned up a few times. The rearrangement uses TRBV30 and TRBJ1-5, with no clear D. Between the trimmed V and J ends, which lost 2 bases and 1 base, there was a span of 9 bases. Germline V gives CDR1 GTSNPN, CDR2 SVGIG (reference sequence). CDR3 size: 14 residues. The CDR3 loop reads CAWSTGLSNQPQHF. The CDR3 DNA reads TGTGCCTGGAGTACTGGACTGAGCAATCAGCCCCAGCATTTT.

DNA of the CDR3: TGTGCCATCAGTGATCGGCAGGGGGGTACAGATACGCAGTATTTT. This codes for CAISDRQGGTDTQYF. The chain recombines TRBV10-3 with TRBJ2-3; weak D call: TRBD1 (7 bases). V was pared by 3 bases and J by 3 bases, with 13 bases between. The CDR3 is 15 residues long. Germline CDR1 and CDR2: ENHRY and SYGVKD.

The chain uses TRBV18 and TRBJ2-2; D is undetermined. The CDR3 length is 14 residues. Germline values: CDR1 KGHSH, CDR2 LQKENI. Trimming cost V 5 bases and J 3 bases, with 10 bases left between them. This CDR3 is CASSSIQDTGELFF. CDR3 nucleotide sequence: TGTGCCAGCTCATCGATTCAGGACACCGGGGAGCTGTTTTTT.

V usage is TRBV7-8 and J usage is TRBJ1-6; possible D gene TRBD1, 5 bases. The CDR3 covers 17 residues. Trimming removed 0 bases at V and 9 bases at J, with 18 bases between. CDR1 and CDR2 from the germline V gene are SGHVS and FQNEAQ. The CDR3 loop reads CASSLARDGSSRSPLHF. CDR3 coding DNA: TGTGCCAGCAGCTTAGCGAGGGACGGATCCTCCCGTTCACCCCTCCACTTT.

This clone was found a few times. The rearrangement links TRBV6-5 to TRBJ2-1; no clear D. V lost 2 bases to trimming and J lost 1 base, with 9 bases between them. Germline V lookup: CDR1 MNHEY, CDR2 SVGAGI. This CDR3 has 15 amino acids. The CDR3 region has the DNA TGTGCCAGCAGTTACGTGACGCCTTCCTACAATGAGCAGTTCTTC. This translates into CASSYVTPSYNEQFF.

This chain uses TRBV7-8 with TRBJ2-2; no firm D call. This CDR3 spans 13 amino acids. CDR1 is SGHVS, CDR2 FQNEAQ, per germline. V was pared by 5 bases and J by 3 bases, with 7 bases between. DNA of the CDR3: TGTGCCAGCAGCAACTCTCACACCGGGGAGCTGTTTTTT. It translates to CASSNSHTGELFF.

This chain uses TRBV7-8 with TRBJ2-7; D might be TRBD2 (6 bases). The germline CDR1 and CDR2 sequences are SGHVS and FQNEAQ. Trimming removed 1 base from V and 2 bases from J, with 12 bases in between. The CDR3 length is 15 residues. Written as DNA, the CDR3 is TGTGCCAGCAGCTTAGGTAGCGGCGCTGCCTACGAGCAGTACTTC. Amino acids: CASSLGSGAAYEQYF.

DNA for the CDR3: TGTGCCAGCAGTTTCACTAGCGGGATTTACAATGAGCAGTTCTTC. Its protein is CASSFTSGIYNEQFF. The chain couples TRBV7-2 to TRBJ2-1, with 10 bases lining up with TRBD2. CDR3 length: 15 residues. After removal of 6 bases from V and 4 bases from J, the junction contained 6 bases not matched to a gene. Germline V CDR1 and CDR2: SGHTA, FQGNSA.